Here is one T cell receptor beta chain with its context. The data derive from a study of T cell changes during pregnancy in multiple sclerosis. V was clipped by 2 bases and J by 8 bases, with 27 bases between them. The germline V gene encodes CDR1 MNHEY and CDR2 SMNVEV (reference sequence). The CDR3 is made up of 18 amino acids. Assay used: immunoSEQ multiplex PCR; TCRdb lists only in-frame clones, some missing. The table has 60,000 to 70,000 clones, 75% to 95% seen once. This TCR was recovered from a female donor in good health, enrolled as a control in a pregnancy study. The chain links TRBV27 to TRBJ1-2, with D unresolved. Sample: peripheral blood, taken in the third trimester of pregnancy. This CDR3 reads CASSLHGNCRTELCGYTF. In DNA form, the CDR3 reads TGTGCCAGCAGTTTACACGGGAACTGCCGAACTGAACTATGCGGCTACACCTTC.